The source of this TCR beta chain is a study of CD8+ T cells in alopecia areata. Study-level information: Twice a day, 5 to 10 mg of oral tofacitinib was administered to treated patients. Treatment ran 6 to 18 months, with 6 months of follow-up afterward. Study observations and caveats: An increase in clonality over normal scalp was evident in lesional scalp, especially alopecia totalis/universalis. Among the top 100, expanded CD8+ clones, as well as scalp clonality, were significantly decreased by tofacitinib.

CDR3 size: 11 residues. Germline values: CDR1 MNHGY, CDR2 SVAAGI. The ends were cut back, 4 bases at V and 4 bases at J, with 4 bases in the middle. Investigators isolated RNA and reverse transcribed it into cDNA to act as the sequencing template. TCRdb's table, derived via immunoSEQ multiplex PCR, lists solely in-frame clones and lacks some. The repertoire holds 100,000 to 120,000 clones, with 56% as singletons. The treatment here: oral pan-JAK inhibitor, 5-10 mg twice daily. About this clone: No antigen is known for it.

The receptor's source is a human donor with alopecia areata. The material was CD4+ T cells sorted from blood, obtained at week 24, from a patient treated with tofacitinib. The V and J genes are TRBV6-9 and TRBJ1-2, with D unresolved. CDR3 in DNA: TGTGCCAGCAGTTGGGTCTATGGCTACACCTTC. Translating gives CASSWVYGYTF.